This entry is about one T cell receptor beta chain. Its antigen is undetermined. The data originate from a study of siplizumab effects on memory and regulatory T cells. The table came from immunoSEQ multiplex PCR; TCRdb's copy has only in-frame clones and leaves some out. The sample lists more than 60,000 clones, just over 90% occurring once. Notes on the study in general: Proliferating CD4+ or CD8+ clones, roughly 75-96% of them, lacked an assignable naive or memory phenotype.

The TCR comes from a human donor in good health. Sequencing was performed on CD8+ T cells sorted from blood.

CDR3 nucleotides: TGTGCCAGCAGCCAATTAGGTGGATTAAGGGAGCAGTACTTC. Amino acids: CASSQLGGLREQYF. This chain joins TRBV14 and TRBJ2-7; no clear D gene. Germline values: CDR1 SGHDN, CDR2 FVKESK. The CDR3 runs to 14 residues. V lost 2 bases and J lost 7, with 15 bases in between.